A single TCR beta chain is shown here with its context. The source of the sample is a study of cytomegalovirus exposure and HLA in healthy donors. The PCR made use of 60 Vbeta and 13 Jbeta primers. Using immunoSEQ multiplex PCR, the repertoire was profiled, and TCRdb retains in-frame clones only, with some absent. Of some 150,000 clones in the sample, 62% were seen once. The length of the CDR3 is 14 residues. V was shortened by 0 bases and J by 2 bases, with 5 bases between the two germline ends. CDR1 SGDLS and CDR2 YYNGEE come from the germline V gene. The sequenced sample consisted of PBMCs. The chain uses TRBV9 and TRBJ2-2; unclear D gene. The TCR originated in a middle-aged man in good health and CMV-seronegative. CDR3 DNA sequence: TGTGCCAGCAGCGTAGCTCCCAACACCGGGGAGCTGTTTTTT. It is translated as CASSVAPNTGELFF.